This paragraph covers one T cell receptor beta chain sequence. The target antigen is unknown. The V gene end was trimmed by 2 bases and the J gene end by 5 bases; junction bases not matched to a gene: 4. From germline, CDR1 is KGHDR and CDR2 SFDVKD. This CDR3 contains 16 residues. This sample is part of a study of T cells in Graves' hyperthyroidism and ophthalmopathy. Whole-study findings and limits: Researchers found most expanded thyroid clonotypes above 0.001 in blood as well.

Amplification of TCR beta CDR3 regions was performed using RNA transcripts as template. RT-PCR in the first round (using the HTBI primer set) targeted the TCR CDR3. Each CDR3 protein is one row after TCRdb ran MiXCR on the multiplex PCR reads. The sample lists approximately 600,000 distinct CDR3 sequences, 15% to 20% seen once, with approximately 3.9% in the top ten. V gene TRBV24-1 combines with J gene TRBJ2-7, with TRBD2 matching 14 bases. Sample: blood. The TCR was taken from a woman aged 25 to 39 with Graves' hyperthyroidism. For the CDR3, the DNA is TGTGCCACCAGTGATTCCAGGGGACTAGCGGGAGACGAGCAGTACTTC. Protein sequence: CATSDSRGLAGDEQYF.